The T cell receptor beta chain under discussion was sequenced for a study of blood T cell repertoires in COVID-19. Looking at the study overall: T cells, B-cell-depleted T cells, or PBMCs provided the cDNA or gDNA that served as material.

Between the trimmed V and J ends, which lost 0 bases and 6 bases, there was a span of 6 bases. Germline V gene lookup returns CDR1 LGHDT and CDR2 YNNKEL (reference sequence). CDR3 length: 13 amino acids. Produced via immunoSEQ multiplex PCR; TCRdb's table is partial and in-frame only. Seen here are just under 350,000 clones, approximately 90% observed once, and the top ten hold roughly 3.4%. The TCR originated in a young woman who had recovered from COVID-19. Sequenced input: peripheral blood. This chain joins TRBV3-1 (or the pseudogene TRBV3-2) and TRBJ2-1; no firm D call. The CDR3 spells CASSQDIINEQFF. DNA of the CDR3: TGTGCCAGCAGCCAAGATATAATCAATGAGCAGTTCTTC.